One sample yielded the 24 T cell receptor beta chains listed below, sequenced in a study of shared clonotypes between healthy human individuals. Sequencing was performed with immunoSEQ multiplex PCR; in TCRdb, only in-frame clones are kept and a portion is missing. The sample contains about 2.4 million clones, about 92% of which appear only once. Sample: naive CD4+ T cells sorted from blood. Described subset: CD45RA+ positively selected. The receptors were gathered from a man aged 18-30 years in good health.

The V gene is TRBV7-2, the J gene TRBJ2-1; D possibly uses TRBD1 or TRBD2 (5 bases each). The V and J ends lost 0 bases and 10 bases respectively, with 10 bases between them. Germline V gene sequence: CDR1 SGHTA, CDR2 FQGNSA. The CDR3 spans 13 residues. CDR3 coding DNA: TGTGCCAGCAGCTTAGCGGGACCTGGCGAGCAGTTCTTC. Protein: CASSLAGPGEQFF.

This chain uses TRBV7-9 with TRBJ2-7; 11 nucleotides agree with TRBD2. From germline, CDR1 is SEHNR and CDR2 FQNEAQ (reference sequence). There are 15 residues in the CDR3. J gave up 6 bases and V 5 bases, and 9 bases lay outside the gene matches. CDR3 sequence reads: CASSPGTSGNLEQYF. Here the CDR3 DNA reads TGTGCCAGCAGCCCAGGGACTAGCGGAAACCTCGAGCAGTACTTC.

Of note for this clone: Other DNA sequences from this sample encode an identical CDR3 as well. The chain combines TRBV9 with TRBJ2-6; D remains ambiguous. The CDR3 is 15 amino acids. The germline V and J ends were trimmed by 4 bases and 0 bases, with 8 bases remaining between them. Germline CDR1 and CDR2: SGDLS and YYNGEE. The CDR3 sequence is CASSPMGSGANVLTF. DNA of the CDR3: TGTGCCAGCAGCCCAATGGGCTCTGGGGCCAACGTCCTGACTTTC.

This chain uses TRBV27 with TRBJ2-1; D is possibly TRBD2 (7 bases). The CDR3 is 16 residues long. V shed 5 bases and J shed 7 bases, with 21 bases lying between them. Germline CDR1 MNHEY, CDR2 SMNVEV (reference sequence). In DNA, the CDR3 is TGTGCCAGCAGTGGCGGGGGCAGGGGACGAAGTAATGAGCAGTTCTTC. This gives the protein CASSGGGRGRSNEQFF.

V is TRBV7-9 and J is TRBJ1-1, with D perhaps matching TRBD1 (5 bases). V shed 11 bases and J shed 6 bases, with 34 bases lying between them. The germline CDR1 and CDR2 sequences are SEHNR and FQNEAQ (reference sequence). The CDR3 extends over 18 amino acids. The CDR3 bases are TGTGCCGGACACCCGCTTTCAGGAGGAACAGTTGGGGGATCTGAAGCTTTCTTT. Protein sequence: CAGHPLSGGTVGGSEAFF.

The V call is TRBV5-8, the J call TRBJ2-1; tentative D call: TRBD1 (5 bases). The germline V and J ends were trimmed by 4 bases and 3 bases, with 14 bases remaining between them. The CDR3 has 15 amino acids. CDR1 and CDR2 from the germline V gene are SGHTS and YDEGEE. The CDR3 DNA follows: TGTGCCAGCAGCGGGGCTAGTTCCGTCTACAATGAGCAGTTCTTC. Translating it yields CASSGASSVYNEQFF.

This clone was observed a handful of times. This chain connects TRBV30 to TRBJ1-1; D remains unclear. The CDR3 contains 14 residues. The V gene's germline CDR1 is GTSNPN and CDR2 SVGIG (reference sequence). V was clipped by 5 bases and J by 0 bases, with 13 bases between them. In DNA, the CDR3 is TGTGCCTGGTGGTCGTCGGTGGTGAACACTGAAGCTTTCTTT. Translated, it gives CAWWSSVVNTEAFF.

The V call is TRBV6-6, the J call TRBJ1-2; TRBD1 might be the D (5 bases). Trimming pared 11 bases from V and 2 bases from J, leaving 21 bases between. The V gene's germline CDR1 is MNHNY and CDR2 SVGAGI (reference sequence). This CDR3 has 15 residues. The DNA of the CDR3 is TGTGCCTCGGGGGAAGGGCCGCCCCTCAACTATGGCTACACCTTC. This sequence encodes CASGEGPPLNYGYTF.

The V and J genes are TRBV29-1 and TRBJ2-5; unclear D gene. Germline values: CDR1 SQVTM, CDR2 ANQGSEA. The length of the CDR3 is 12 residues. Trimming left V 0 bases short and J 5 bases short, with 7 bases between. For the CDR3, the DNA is TGCAGCGTTGAAGAAACCGTGGAGACCCAGTACTTC. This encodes CSVEETVETQYF.

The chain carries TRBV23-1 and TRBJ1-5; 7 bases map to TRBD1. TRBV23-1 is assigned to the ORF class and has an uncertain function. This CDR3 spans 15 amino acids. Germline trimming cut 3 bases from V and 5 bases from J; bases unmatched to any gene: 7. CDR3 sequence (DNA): TGCGCCAGCAGTCACCATGGGACAGCCGATCAGCCCCAGCATTTT. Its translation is CASSHHGTADQPQHF.

Written as DNA, the CDR3 is TGTGCCAGCAGTCCGGCCAATGAGCAGTTCTTC. This codes for CASSPANEQFF. The genes are TRBV7-2 and TRBJ2-1; D is uncertain. The CDR3 has 11 residues. The V and J ends lost 6 bases and 6 bases respectively, with 6 bases between them. Germline V gene sequence: CDR1 SGHTA, CDR2 FQGNSA.

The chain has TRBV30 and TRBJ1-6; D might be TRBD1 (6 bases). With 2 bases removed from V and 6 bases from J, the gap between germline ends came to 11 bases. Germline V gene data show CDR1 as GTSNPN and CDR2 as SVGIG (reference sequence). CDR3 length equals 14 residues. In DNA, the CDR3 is TGTGCCTGGAGTCCCGACAGGATTAATTCACCCCTCCACTTT. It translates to CAWSPDRINSPLHF.

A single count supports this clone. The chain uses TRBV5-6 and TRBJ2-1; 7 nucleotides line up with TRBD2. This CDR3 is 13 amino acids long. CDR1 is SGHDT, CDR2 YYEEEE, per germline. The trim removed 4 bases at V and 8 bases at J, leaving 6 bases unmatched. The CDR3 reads CASSLAGEYEQFF. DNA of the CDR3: TGTGCCAGCAGCCTCGCGGGGGAGTATGAGCAGTTCTTC. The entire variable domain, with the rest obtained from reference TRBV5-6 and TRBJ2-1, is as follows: DAGVTQSPTHLIKTRGQQVTLRCSPKSGHDTVSWYQQALGQGPQFIFQYYEEEERQRGNFPDRFSGHQFPNYSSELNVNALLLGDSALYLCASSLAGEYEQFFGPGTRLTVL.

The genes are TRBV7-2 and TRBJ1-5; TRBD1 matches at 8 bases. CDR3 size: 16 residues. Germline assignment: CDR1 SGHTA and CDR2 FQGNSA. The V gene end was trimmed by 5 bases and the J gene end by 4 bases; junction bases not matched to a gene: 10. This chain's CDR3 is CASSIRTGQLNQPQHF. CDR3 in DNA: TGTGCCAGCAGCATCAGGACAGGGCAACTTAATCAGCCCCAGCATTTT.

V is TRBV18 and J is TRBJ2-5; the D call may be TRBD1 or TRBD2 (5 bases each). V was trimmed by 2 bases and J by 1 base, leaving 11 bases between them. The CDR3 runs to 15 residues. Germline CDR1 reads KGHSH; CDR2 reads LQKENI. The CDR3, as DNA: TGTGCCAGCTCACCATATTCAGGGACCCAAGAGACCCAGTACTTC. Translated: CASSPYSGTQETQYF.

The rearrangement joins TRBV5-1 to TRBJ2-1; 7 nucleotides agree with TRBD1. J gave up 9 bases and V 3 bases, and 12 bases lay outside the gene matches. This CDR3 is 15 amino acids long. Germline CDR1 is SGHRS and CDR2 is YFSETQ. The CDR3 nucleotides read TGCGCCAGCAGCTCGCATAGGGACAGAATCTCTGAGCAGTTCTTC. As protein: CASSSHRDRISEQFF. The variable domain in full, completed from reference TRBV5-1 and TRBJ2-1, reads KAGVTQTPRYLIKTRGQQVTLSCSPISGHRSVSWYQQTPGQGLQFLFEYFSETQRNKGNFPGRFSGRQFSNSRSEMNVSTLELGDSALYLCASSSHRDRISEQFFGPGTRLTVL.

CDR3 DNA: TGTGCCAGCAGTAGCGCTTCAACTAATGAAAAACTGTTTTTT. Protein product: CASSSASTNEKLFF. The chain links TRBV6-1 to TRBJ1-4, with no clear D. Trimming cost V 5 bases and J 0 bases, with 7 bases left between them. The V gene's germline CDR1 is MNHNS and CDR2 SASEGT. CDR3 length equals 14 residues.

The CDR3 region has the DNA TGTGCCAGCAGCTTAGCCTCAGTCCGACGGGGCAATCAGCCCCAGCATTTT. Encoded protein: CASSLASVRRGNQPQHF. The V gene is TRBV11-2, the J gene TRBJ1-5; no clear D gene. This CDR3 spans 17 amino acids. Germline values: CDR1 SGHAT, CDR2 FQNNGV. The ends were cut back, 1 base at V and 2 bases at J, with 15 bases in the middle.

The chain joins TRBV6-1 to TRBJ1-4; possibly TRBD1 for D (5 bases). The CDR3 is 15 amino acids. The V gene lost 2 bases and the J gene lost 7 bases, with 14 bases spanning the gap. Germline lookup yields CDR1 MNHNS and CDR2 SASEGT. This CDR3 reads CASSEFSGTGEKLFF. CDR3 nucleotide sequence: TGTGCCAGCAGTGAATTCTCAGGGACCGGTGAAAAACTGTTTTTT.

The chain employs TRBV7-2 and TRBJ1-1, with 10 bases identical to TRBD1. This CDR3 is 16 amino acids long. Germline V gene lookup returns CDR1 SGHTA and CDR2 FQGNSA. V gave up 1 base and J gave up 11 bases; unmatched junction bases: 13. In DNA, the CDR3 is TGTGCCAGCAGCTTAGTCCCGGGACAGGGGCCCCAGGGTGCTTTCTTT. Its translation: CASSLVPGQGPQGAFF.

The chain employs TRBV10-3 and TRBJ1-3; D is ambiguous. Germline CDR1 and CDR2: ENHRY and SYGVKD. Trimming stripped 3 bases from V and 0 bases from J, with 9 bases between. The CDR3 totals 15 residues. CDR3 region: CAISDRDTSGNTIYF. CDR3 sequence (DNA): TGTGCCATCAGTGATCGAGACACCTCTGGAAACACCATATATTTT.

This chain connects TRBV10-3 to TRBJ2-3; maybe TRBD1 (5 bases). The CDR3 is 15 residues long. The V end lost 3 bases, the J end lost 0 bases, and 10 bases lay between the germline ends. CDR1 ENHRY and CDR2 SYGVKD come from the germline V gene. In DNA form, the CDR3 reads TGTGCCATCAGTGATCGGGCAGGGAGCACAGATACGCAGTATTTT. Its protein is CAISDRAGSTDTQYF.

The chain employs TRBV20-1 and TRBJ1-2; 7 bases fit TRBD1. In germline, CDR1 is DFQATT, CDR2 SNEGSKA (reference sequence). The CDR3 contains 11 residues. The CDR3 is CTHRQGYGYTF. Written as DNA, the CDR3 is TGCACCCATAGACAGGGCTATGGCTACACCTTC.

The CDR3 nucleotides are TGCGCCAGCAGCAGTAGGACAGGGGTCGGCGGTGAGCAGTTCTTC. Translating it yields CASSSRTGVGGEQFF. This chain uses TRBV5-1 with TRBJ2-1; 9 bases map to TRBD1. J gave up 9 bases and V 4 bases, and 11 bases lay outside the gene matches. Germline assignment: CDR1 SGHRS and CDR2 YFSETQ. This CDR3 is built from 15 residues.